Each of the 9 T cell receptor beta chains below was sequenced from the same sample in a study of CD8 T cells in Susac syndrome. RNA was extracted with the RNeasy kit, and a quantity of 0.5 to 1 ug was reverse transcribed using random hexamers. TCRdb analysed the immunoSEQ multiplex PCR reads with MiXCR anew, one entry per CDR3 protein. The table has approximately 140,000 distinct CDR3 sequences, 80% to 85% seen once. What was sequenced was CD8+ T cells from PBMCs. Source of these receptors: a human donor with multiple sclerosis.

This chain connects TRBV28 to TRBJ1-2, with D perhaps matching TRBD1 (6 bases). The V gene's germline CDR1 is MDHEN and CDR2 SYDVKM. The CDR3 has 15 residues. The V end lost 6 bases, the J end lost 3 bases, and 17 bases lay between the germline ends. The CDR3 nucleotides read TGTGCCAGCAGCCCCCGGGAGGGGGTCGACTATGGCTACACCTTC. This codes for CASSPREGVDYGYTF.

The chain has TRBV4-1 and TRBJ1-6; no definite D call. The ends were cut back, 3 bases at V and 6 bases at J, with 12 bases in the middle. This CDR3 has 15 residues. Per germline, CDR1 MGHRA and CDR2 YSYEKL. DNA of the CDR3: TGCGCCAGCAGCCATCTCCGGATTGTTAATTCACCCCTCCACTTT. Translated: CASSHLRIVNSPLHF.

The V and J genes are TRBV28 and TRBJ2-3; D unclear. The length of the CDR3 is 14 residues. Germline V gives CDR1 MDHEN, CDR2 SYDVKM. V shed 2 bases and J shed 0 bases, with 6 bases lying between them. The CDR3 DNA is TGTGCCAGCAGTTTAGACGGTAGCACAGATACGCAGTATTTT. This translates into CASSLDGSTDTQYF.

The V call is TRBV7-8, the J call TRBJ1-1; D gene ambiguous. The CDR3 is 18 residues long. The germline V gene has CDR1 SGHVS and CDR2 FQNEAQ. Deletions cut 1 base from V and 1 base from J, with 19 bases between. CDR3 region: CASSLGFLPIGPNTEAFF. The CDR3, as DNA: TGTGCCAGCAGCTTAGGCTTTCTCCCCATAGGACCGAACACTGAAGCTTTCTTT.

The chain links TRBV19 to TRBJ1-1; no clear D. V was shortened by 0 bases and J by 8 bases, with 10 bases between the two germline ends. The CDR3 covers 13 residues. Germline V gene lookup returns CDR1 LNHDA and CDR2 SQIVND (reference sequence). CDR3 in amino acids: CASSIDPLREAFF. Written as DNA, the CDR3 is TGTGCCAGTAGTATAGACCCCCTTCGGGAAGCTTTCTTT.

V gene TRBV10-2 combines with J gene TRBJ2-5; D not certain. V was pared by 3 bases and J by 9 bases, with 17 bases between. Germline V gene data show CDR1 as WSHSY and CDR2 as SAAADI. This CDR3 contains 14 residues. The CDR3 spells CASSDAPDDTPQYF. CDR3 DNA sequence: TGCGCCAGCAGTGACGCTCCTGACGATACGCCCCAGTACTTC.

CDR3 DNA sequence: TGCGCCAGCAGCCAAGTGGCCAAACAAGAGACCCAGTACTTC. The encoded protein is CASSQVAKQETQYF. The chain couples TRBV4-1 to TRBJ2-5; D not certain. With 1 base removed from V and 2 bases from J, the gap between germline ends came to 8 bases. The CDR3 is 14 residues long. The germline V gene has CDR1 MGHRA and CDR2 YSYEKL.

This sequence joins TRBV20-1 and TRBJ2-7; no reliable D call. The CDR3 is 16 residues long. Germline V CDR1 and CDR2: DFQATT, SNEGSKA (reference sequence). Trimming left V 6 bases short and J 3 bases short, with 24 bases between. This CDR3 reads CSARRSSDKVDYEQYF. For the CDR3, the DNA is TGCAGTGCCAGACGCAGCTCAGACAAAGTGGACTACGAGCAGTACTTC.

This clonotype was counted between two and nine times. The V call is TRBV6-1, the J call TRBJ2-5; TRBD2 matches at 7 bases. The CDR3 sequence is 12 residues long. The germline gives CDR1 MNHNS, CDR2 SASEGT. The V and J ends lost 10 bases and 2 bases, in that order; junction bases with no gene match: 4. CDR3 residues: CATASGQETQYF. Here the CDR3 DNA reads TGTGCCACAGCTAGCGGACAAGAGACCCAGTACTTC.